These 24 T cell receptor beta chains originate from one sample sequenced in a study of blood T cell repertoires in COVID-19 (dated by TCRdb to about 2020). Receptor amplification or capture employed the immunoSEQ multiplex PCR assay. The table comes from immuneACCESS by way of TCRdb, which keeps in-frame sequences with V and J called. Part of the clones is missing from these tables; in studies checked, under half for an unresolved V gene and the rest for unknown reasons. The table for this sample lists 250,000 or so clones; roughly 81% of them were counted only once. The ten biggest clones cover just over 6.5% of the sample. Source material: PBMCs or T cells enriched from blood (not recorded which). The receptors were gathered from a woman aged 50 to 60 who had been exposed to COVID-19.

V gene TRBV7-9 combines with J gene TRBJ1-1, with D maybe TRBD1 (6 bases). Trimming took 1 base from V and 1 from J, leaving 10 bases between them. Germline V CDR1 and CDR2: SEHNR, FQNEAQ (reference sequence). This CDR3 has 15 residues. CDR3 sequence (DNA): TGTGCCAGCAGCTTAGGTGGACAGCCGAACACTGAAGCTTTCTTT. Protein: CASSLGGQPNTEAFF. Complete variable domain (other parts from reference TRBV7-9 and TRBJ1-1): DTGVSQNPRHKITKRGQNVTFRCDPISEHNRLYWYRQTLGQGPEFLTYFQNEAQLEKSRLLSDRFSAERPKGSFSTLEIQRTEQGDSAMYLCASSLGGQPNTEAFFGQGTRLTVV.

The chain couples TRBV28 to TRBJ2-5, with D perhaps TRBD1 (6 bases). Germline V gene sequence: CDR1 MDHEN, CDR2 SYDVKM. The V end was cut by 6 bases, the J end by 2 bases, with 25 bases between. The CDR3 has 18 amino acids. CDR3 in DNA: TGTGCCAGCAGCCCCGAACCCTGGGACAAGAGGGGACAAGAGACCCAGTACTTC. This sequence encodes CASSPEPWDKRGQETQYF.

The genes are TRBV9 and TRBJ1-2; TRBD1 matches 7 bases. Germline CDR1 reads SGDLS; CDR2 reads YYNGEE. CDR3 length: 17 residues. V shed 4 bases and J 8 bases; nucleotides not matched to a gene: 20. In nucleotides, the CDR3 is TGTGCCAGCAGCCCCTACTCCACCCGGGACAGCCTTTACGGCTACACCTTC. Translating gives CASSPYSTRDSLYGYTF.

Regarding this clone: At the DNA level, this CDR3 is encoded by other sequences in the same sample as well. The chain couples TRBV28 to TRBJ1-5; D not resolved. The CDR3 has 14 amino acids. The V end lost 6 bases, the J end lost 2 bases, and 11 bases lay between the germline ends. Germline lookup yields CDR1 MDHEN and CDR2 SYDVKM. The CDR3 DNA follows: TGTGCCAGCAGCAGACCGGGAGGCAATCAGCCCCAGCATTTT. This gives the protein CASSRPGGNQPQHF.

J is TRBJ1-4 and V is TRBV7-8, with D possibly being TRBD1 (5 bases). The V end was cut by 5 bases, the J end by 8 bases, with 15 bases between. CDR3 length: 14 amino acids. Germline loops: CDR1 SGHVS, CDR2 FQNEAQ. The CDR3 nucleotides read TGTGCCAGCAGCCCCGGGCAGGGATGGGAAAAACTGTTTTTT. Its protein product is CASSPGQGWEKLFF.

The rearrangement links TRBV11-1 to TRBJ1-2; D perhaps matches TRBD1 (5 bases). V gave up 5 bases and J gave up 8 bases, with 15 bases separating them. The CDR3 is made up of 13 amino acids. Germline CDR1 and CDR2: SGHAT and FQDESV (reference sequence). The CDR3 region is CASSTYQGGGYTF. CDR3 in DNA: TGTGCCAGCAGCACCTATCAGGGAGGGGGCTACACCTTC.

This clone was picked up one time. The chain couples TRBV5-1 to TRBJ1-5; D possibly corresponds to TRBD1 (6 bases). Looked up from germline, CDR1 is SGHRS and CDR2 is YFSETQ. The CDR3 loop spans 14 amino acids. Trimming pared 0 bases from V and 7 bases from J, leaving 11 bases between. CDR3 sequence reads: CASSLARTVQPQHF. Here the CDR3 DNA reads TGCGCCAGCAGCTTGGCCAGGACAGTCCAGCCCCAGCATTTT.

This rearrangement joins TRBV2 to TRBJ2-2; D remains unclear. Germline assignment: CDR1 SNHLY and CDR2 FYNNEI. This CDR3 region has 15 residues. V gave up 5 bases and J gave up 7 bases, with 17 bases separating them. The CDR3, as DNA: TGTGCCAGCAGTAACGCCATATCGCGGATCGGGGAGCTGTTTTTT. It is translated as CASSNAISRIGELFF.

The rearrangement links TRBV12-3 or TRBV12-4 to TRBJ1-1; D not resolved. The germline V and J ends were trimmed by 6 bases and 1 base, with 9 bases remaining between them. The CDR3 covers 13 residues. Here the CDR3 reads CASSRKQNTEAFF. DNA of the CDR3: TGTGCCAGCAGCAGGAAACAGAACACTGAAGCTTTCTTT.

This clone was seen more than once but under ten times. The chain has TRBV20-1 and TRBJ1-3, with D perhaps TRBD1 (5 bases). The CDR3 sequence is 14 residues long. The V gene's germline CDR1 is DFQATT and CDR2 SNEGSKA (reference sequence). With 3 bases removed from V and 0 bases from J, the gap between germline ends came to 9 bases. CDR3 in amino acids: CSASNRLSGNTIYF. The CDR3 bases are TGCAGTGCTAGTAACAGGCTCTCTGGAAACACCATATATTTT.

The chain recombines TRBV29-1 with TRBJ2-7; TRBD1 matches at 11 bases. The CDR3 sequence is 14 residues long. V gave up 6 bases and J gave up 4 bases; unmatched junction bases: 8. The V gene's germline CDR1 is SQVTM and CDR2 ANQGSEA. The CDR3 region has the DNA TGCAGCGTGGCCGGGACAGGGGGACTTTACGAGCAGTACTTC. Protein product: CSVAGTGGLYEQYF.

The chain uses TRBV5-4 and TRBJ1-2, with D tentatively TRBD1 (5 bases). Germline CDR1 reads SGHNT; CDR2 reads YYREEE (reference sequence). V was trimmed by 3 bases and J by 8 bases, leaving 11 bases between them. This CDR3 comprises 12 residues. CDR3 DNA sequence: TGTGCCAGCAGCTCGGCAGGGTCAGGCTACACCTTC. Its translation is CASSSAGSGYTF.

V gene TRBV21-1 combines with J gene TRBJ1-5. TRBV21-1 constitutes a pseudogene. This CDR3 is built from 9 residues. The CDR3 nucleotides read TGTGCCACCACGGGGTCCCAGCATTTT. Protein product: CATTGSQHF.

V gene TRBV7-2 combines with J gene TRBJ2-3; 7 bases line up with TRBD2. Germline V gene lookup returns CDR1 SGHTA and CDR2 FQGNSA. The CDR3 loop spans 16 amino acids. J lost 1 base, V lost 4 bases, and 8 bases had no gene match. The CDR3 is CASSSRWAGGTDTQYF. The CDR3 DNA sequence: TGTGCCAGCAGCTCTCGCTGGGCGGGGGGCACAGATACGCAGTATTTT.

V gene TRBV29-1 combines with J gene TRBJ1-5; D remains unclear. V lost 7 bases and J 4 bases, leaving 11 bases between the germline ends. In germline, CDR1 is SQVTM, CDR2 ANQGSEA. The CDR3 has 12 residues. The CDR3 protein is CSASAGNQPQHF. Written as DNA, the CDR3 is TGCAGCGCCTCAGCGGGTAATCAGCCCCAGCATTTT.

The chain links TRBV5-1 to TRBJ1-1; possible D gene TRBD1, 5 bases. Trimming cost V 4 bases and J 4 bases, with 17 bases left between them. Germline V gene data show CDR1 as SGHRS and CDR2 as YFSETQ. The CDR3 covers 15 residues. The CDR3 is CASSLEGGDATEAFF. The CDR3 DNA is TGCGCCAGCAGCCTGGAGGGAGGGGATGCCACTGAAGCTTTCTTT.

The chain has TRBV10-3 and TRBJ1-2; 7 nucleotides match TRBD1. The trim removed 10 bases at V and 2 bases at J, leaving 10 bases unmatched. Germline V gives CDR1 ENHRY, CDR2 SYGVKD. The CDR3 is made up of 14 amino acids. Here the CDR3 reads CATGQRPSNYGYTF. CDR3 nucleotide sequence: TGTGCCACGGGACAGAGACCTTCCAACTATGGCTACACCTTC.

V is TRBV28 and J is TRBJ2-7; D is perhaps TRBD1 (6 bases). Germline CDR1 is MDHEN and CDR2 is SYDVKM. The V gene lost 2 bases and the J gene lost 2 bases, with 10 bases spanning the gap. The CDR3 covers 14 residues. CDR3 DNA: TGTGCCAGCAGTTTAGGTCAGGGGCCCTACGAGCAGTACTTC. Protein product: CASSLGQGPYEQYF.

The V call is TRBV24-1, the J call TRBJ1-2, with 7 nucleotides matching TRBD1. The V gene's germline CDR1 is KGHDR and CDR2 SFDVKD. The CDR3 covers 16 residues. Germline trimming cut 4 bases from V and 4 bases from J; bases unmatched to any gene: 11. CDR3 protein: CATSDTTTGSLYGYTF. CDR3 nucleotide sequence: TGTGCCACCAGTGACACCACGACAGGGAGCCTCTATGGCTACACCTTC.

This clone appeared a few times. The chain is built from TRBV6-2 or TRBV6-3 and TRBJ1-2; a possible D gene is TRBD1 (6 bases). Germline CDR1 reads MNHEY; CDR2 reads SVGEGT. V was shortened by 6 bases and J by 4 bases, with 15 bases between the two germline ends. The CDR3 extends over 14 amino acids. The CDR3 loop reads CASSPTQGPYGYTF. Here the CDR3 DNA reads TGTGCCAGCAGCCCTACTCAGGGGCCCTATGGCTACACCTTC.

V usage is TRBV5-1 and J usage is TRBJ2-7; TRBD2 matches 8 bases. The CDR3 is 14 residues long. V lost 4 bases and J lost 2; bases outside the gene matches: 5. In germline, CDR1 is SGHRS, CDR2 YFSETQ. This CDR3 reads CASSVVGGAYEQYF. The CDR3 nucleotides read TGCGCCAGCAGCGTGGTCGGGGGGGCCTACGAGCAGTACTTC.

This clone has more than one count but fewer than ten. This chain uses TRBV6-5 with TRBJ1-1; D call uncertain. Germline assignment: CDR1 MNHEY and CDR2 SVGAGI. With 11 bases removed from V and 1 base from J, the gap between germline ends came to 8 bases. The CDR3 length is 11 residues. The CDR3 DNA is TGTGCCCTTGCCGGGAACACTGAAGCTTTCTTT. Its translation: CALAGNTEAFF.

The chain carries TRBV6-5 and TRBJ2-3; 8 bases line up with TRBD2. The trim removed 7 bases at V and 4 bases at J, leaving 7 bases unmatched. Germline values: CDR1 MNHEY, CDR2 SVGAGI. This CDR3 is built from 14 residues. CDR3 sequence (DNA): TGTGCCAGCACCGCCAGCGGGGGTTCAGATACGCAGTATTTT. Amino acid sequence: CASTASGGSDTQYF.

V is TRBV10-3 and J is TRBJ1-1; D is undetermined. The germline gives CDR1 ENHRY, CDR2 SYGVKD. Trimming removed 11 bases at V and 7 bases at J, with 11 bases between. The CDR3 sequence is 10 residues long. This CDR3 is CAPERNEAFF. CDR3 nucleotides: TGTGCCCCGGAGAGGAATGAAGCTTTCTTT.